This TCR beta chain was identified in a study of blood T cell repertoires in COVID-19. Study summary: Samples representing acute and convalescent COVID-19 were sourced from the United States, Italy and Spain.

In terms of age and location, participants ranged from roughly 18 to 90 years and lived in about 25 US areas. Germline CDR1 is SGHVS and CDR2 is FNYEAQ. Unmatched junction bases numbered 8, after V lost 5 bases and J lost 5 bases. The CDR3 spans 15 residues. Authors' analysis steps: Reference gene primers were amplified, and this amplification served to estimate nucleated cell counts. The data were produced by immunoSEQ multiplex PCR, yet TCRdb's version contains in-frame clones alone and is incomplete. Clone size and V and J calls were adopted from that table, with D and trimming inferred from the DNA. The sample holds roughly 220,000 clones; 70% to 85% are singletons and the top ten take under 1.5%.

This receptor was obtained from a woman in her thirties or forties with acute COVID-19. The chain recombines TRBV7-6 with TRBJ1-5; 8 bases agree with TRBD1. The sample was PBMCs or T cells enriched from blood (not recorded which). In nucleotides, the CDR3 is TGTGCCAGCAGCCCCCGGGACAGGCCATATCAGCCCCAGCATTTT. Encoded protein: CASSPRDRPYQPQHF.